This T cell receptor beta chain was recovered during a study of T cell clonotyping in hematopoietic cell transplantation. Findings and caveats of the study: After transplant, recipient diversity fell while pathologically expanded clonotypes grew through day 180. At the given depth, recipient repertoires were over 95% de novo clonotypes. No sorting was done, leaving CD4 and CD8 contributions mixed.

The V gene's germline CDR1 is SNHLY and CDR2 FYNNEI. The CDR3 has 13 residues. Between the trimmed V and J ends, which lost 7 bases and 7 bases, there was a span of 17 bases. About this clone: The antigen is undetermined.

The assay was immunoSEQ multiplex PCR, and TCRdb's table has in-frame clones only and misses some. This table has more than 55,000 clones, just under 95% appearing once. The origin of this receptor is a man aged 50 to 59 in good health. Some clones in this sample may be carry-over from other donors' samples. The rearrangement links TRBV2 to TRBJ2-7; weak D call: TRBD2 (6 bases). The sequenced material came from peripheral blood mononuclear cells. CDR3 nucleotides: TGTGCCAGCAAATCTACGGCGGAGGGAGAGCAGTACTTC. It yields the protein CASKSTAEGEQYF.